This TCR beta chain was sequenced during a study of vaccination effects on CD4 cells after COVID-19. Comments on this clone: Its cognate antigen is unknown.

TCRdb keeps only in-frame clones here, not all; method: immunoSEQ multiplex PCR. The sample has 25,000 to 30,000 clones, 70% to 75% seen once. Prior to sequencing, the ViraFEST assay stimulated PBMC with viral peptide pools, which expanded the antigen-specific CD4+ T cells. Cultured cells yielded isolated CD4+ T cells after around 9 days. Two-dose vaccination with either BNT162b2 or mRNA-1273 was given to the participants. IL-2 at 8 to 10 IU/ml and peptides at 7.5 to 10 ug/ml were added to cultured PBMC, approximately 2.2 million per well. The sequencing here drew on CD4+ T cells from PBMCs cultured with HCoV-229E spike peptides, taken after COVID-19 vaccination. This receptor was identified in a human donor who received a COVID-19 vaccine.

The CDR3 protein is CASSWTSGEYEQYF. The CDR3 nucleotides are TGTGCCAGCAGCTGGACTAGCGGGGAATACGAGCAGTACTTC. V is TRBV6-5 and J is TRBJ2-7, with TRBD2 matching 12 bases. Per the germline V gene, CDR1 is MNHEY and CDR2 is SVGAGI. Trimming cost V 6 bases and J 4 bases; bases outside gene matches: 4. The CDR3 covers 14 residues.